This T cell receptor (beta chain) came from a study of T-cell reconstitution after alpha-beta-depleted transplantation in children. The CDR3 runs to 15 residues. The V and J ends lost 8 bases and 7 bases respectively, with 23 bases between them. Per the germline V gene, CDR1 is MNHNS and CDR2 is SASEGT. Regarding this clonotype: Its antigen is currently unknown.

Unique molecular identifiers were used in preparing the TCRbeta library. TCRdb recomputed calls from the PCR reads with MiXCR, one row per CDR3 protein. The table has fewer than 1 million distinct CDR3 sequences, around 15% seen once. Regarding the study as a whole: Several hundred expanded graft clones reportedly gave rise to the alpha-beta T cells present about two months after transplant. One year post-transplant, T-cell counts and diversity were largely derived from T cells produced anew. At day 60, the high TCRbeta diversity found in some patients originated from recipient T cells and thymic progenitors that had survived.

The receptor was derived from a male patient younger than 18 who had a stem cell transplant for acute lymphoblastic leukemia, so the T cells may come from the graft donor. The specimen was PBMCs, mostly from graft donor cells, collected 360 days after TCRalphabeta/CD19-depleted stem cell transplant. V is TRBV6-1 and J is TRBJ1-1; possibly TRBD1 for D (6 bases). The CDR3 nucleotides read TGTGCCAGCGGGGGTAGGGTTGCGGGGGCGAGTGAAGCTTTCTTT. It encodes CASGGRVAGASEAFF.